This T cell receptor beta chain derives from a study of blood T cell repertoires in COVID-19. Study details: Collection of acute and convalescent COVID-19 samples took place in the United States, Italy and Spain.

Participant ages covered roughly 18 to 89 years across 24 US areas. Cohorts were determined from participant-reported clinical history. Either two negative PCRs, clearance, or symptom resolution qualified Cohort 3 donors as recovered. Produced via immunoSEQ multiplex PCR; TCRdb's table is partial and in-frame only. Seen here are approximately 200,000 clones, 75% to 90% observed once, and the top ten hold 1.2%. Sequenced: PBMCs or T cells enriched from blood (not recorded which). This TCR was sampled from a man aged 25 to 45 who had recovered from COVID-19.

The CDR3 nucleotides read TGTGCCAGCAGTTTGGACAGGGAGGCTTACAATGAGCAGTTCTTC. Translating gives CASSLDREAYNEQFF. This chain joins TRBV28 and TRBJ2-1; 8 bases align to TRBD1. Germline trimming cut 3 bases from V and 4 bases from J; bases unmatched to any gene: 5. The CDR3 length is 15 residues. Looked up from germline, CDR1 is MDHEN and CDR2 is SYDVKM.